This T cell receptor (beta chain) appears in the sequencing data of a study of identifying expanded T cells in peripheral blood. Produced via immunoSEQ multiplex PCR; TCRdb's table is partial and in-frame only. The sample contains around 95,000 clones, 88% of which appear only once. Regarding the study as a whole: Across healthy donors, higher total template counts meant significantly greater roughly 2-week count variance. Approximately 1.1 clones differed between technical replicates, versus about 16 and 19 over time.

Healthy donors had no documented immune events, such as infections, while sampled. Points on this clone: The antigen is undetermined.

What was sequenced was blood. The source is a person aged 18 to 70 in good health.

The CDR3 nucleotides read TGCGCCAGCAGCCCGGGACTAGCGGGTGTCTACGAGCAGTACTTC. The encoded protein is CASSPGLAGVYEQYF. The V call is TRBV5-1, the J call TRBJ2-7; 12 bases fit TRBD2. From germline, CDR1 is SGHRS and CDR2 YFSETQ. Trimming took 4 bases from V and 3 from J; bases not matched to a gene: 5. The CDR3 runs 15 residues. The whole variable domain, filled in from reference TRBV5-1 and TRBJ2-7, reads KAGVTQTPRYLIKTRGQQVTLSCSPISGHRSVSWYQQTPGQGLQFLFEYFSETQRNKGNFPGRFSGRQFSNSRSEMNVSTLELGDSALYLCASSPGLAGVYEQYFGPGTRLTVT.